A single T cell receptor (beta chain) is shown here with its context. This clonotype was observed at least ten times. Its antigen is still unknown. Base qualities are missing; no much larger clone stands one base away. The data originate from a study of T cells in Graves' hyperthyroidism and ophthalmopathy (dated by TCRdb to about 2019). Background on the whole study: Peripheral blood samples were taken at initial diagnosis, before any treatment was given. After sampling, hyperthyroidism patients received methimazole starting at 30 mg daily, and ophthalmopathy patients received high-dose intravenous methylprednisolone. An independent validation cohort of under 20 hyperthyroidism patients and 17 patients who later progressed to ophthalmopathy tested prospective prediction of ophthalmopathy. In addition, the study compared T-cell repertoires in thyroid tissue and in blood from roughly 6 Graves' hyperthyroidism patients. A discovery cohort of fewer than 110 patients, 43 with Graves' ophthalmopathy and about 58 with stable Graves' hyperthyroidism, was used to find distinguishing TCR V-J signatures. The paper describes TCR Vbeta CDR3 sequencing of around 140 peripheral blood samples, made up of approximately 40 ophthalmopathy patients, over 70 hyperthyroidism patients and approximately 17 progressor patients. The 100 discovery patients were randomly split 7:3 into training and test sets. The research as a whole found: Sample size was not statistically predetermined, and investigators were not blinded to group allocation. During validation, the model predicted progression to ophthalmopathy a median of around 7 months ahead of onset, with almost 71% sensitivity and roughly 75% specificity. Blood samples also contained most of the expanded thyroid clonotypes (frequency above 0.001), which suggests that blood repertoires may reflect thyroid immune responses. A model built on a 13 V-J signature distinguished ophthalmopathy from stable hyperthyroidism, reaching about 88% sensitivity and approximately 83% specificity in cross-validation and 80%/75% in testing.

The TCR beta CDR3 regions were amplified from the RNA transcripts. The TCR CDR3 was subjected to a first round of RT-PCR using the HTBI primer set and the Qiagen OneStep RT-PCR kit. The libraries were constructed in a second round of multiplex PCR and then size-selected and purified. Libraries were sequenced paired-end with 100 bp reads on an Illumina HiSeq2000. The study's processing was this. SOAPnuke was used to process the raw data, removing reads that contained adapters or uncalled bases, had a mean Phred below 15, or lacked an exact match to the constant primer or identifier. COPE v1.2.5 was used to merge high-quality paired reads, and clonotypes were defined as unique nucleotide sequences. MiTCR v1.1 was used to align the clonotypes against IMGT TRBV, TRBD and TRBJ reference segments. The analysis included only V-J combinations with a frequency above 0.0001, which together covered roughly 99% of the repertoires. A TCS score was defined as the ratio of F50 (clonal expansion) to E x V (chaos), with BLOSUM62-based TCRdist applied between CDR3 peptides within each V-J. Welch's t-statistics and random forest reduced just over 500 V-J features to about 13, which were used in a naive Bayes classifier (R e1071). Through fastp at Q25 and MiXCR, TCRdb rebuilt clones from the public reads, retaining in-frame beta chains. One record per CDR3 amino acid sequence lists the most common genes and DNA. TCRdb, rather than the study authors, made the V and J calls. The sample table shows 550,000 to 800,000 distinct CDR3 sequences, and about a sixth are seen once. The ten largest clones capture around 7.7% of the sample.

V is cut by 2 bases and J by 0 bases, and the space between the germline ends is 12 bases. Looking up the germline V gene yields CDR1 SGHNT and CDR2 YENEEA. The CDR3 starts with the cysteine, ends with the phenylalanine, and has 16 residues. Of the read, only the CDR3 DNA is kept; its 48 bases are in frame from base 1. Stable Graves' hyperthyroidism was defined as the absence of progression to ophthalmopathy over 18 months of follow-up. Hyperthyroidism patients were newly diagnosed, with disease duration under 2 months, and aged 18 to 65 years. Patients with uncontrolled infections, other autoimmune diseases, pregnancy or lactation were excluded. Clinical symptoms, serum thyroxine and TRAb, thyroid ultrasound, and orbital computed tomography formed the basis for the diagnoses. PBMCs were separated from under 11 ml of fresh peripheral blood using Ficoll-Paque density gradient centrifugation. Total RNA was extracted using Trizol reagent, and RNA quality was assessed on an Agilent 2100 Bioanalyzer.

The origin of this receptor is a man between 18 and 29 years old with Graves' hyperthyroidism. Recombination connected TRBV11-3 to TRBJ2-3; there is no confident call for the D gene. The sequencing input was blood. Read as DNA, the sequence is TGTGCCAGCAGCTTATGGGCGGATACTAGCACAGATACGCAGTATTTT. It codes for CASSLWADTSTDTQYF.